The clone carrying this TCR beta chain was seen ten or more times. These data come from a study of human T cells and chemical hapten exposure. Unseparated into fractions, whole blood served as the source from which total RNA was extracted. CDR3 length: 18 residues. V shed 2 bases and J 3 bases; nucleotides not matched to a gene: 13. The germline CDR1 and CDR2 sequences are SGHTA and FQGNSA. Library preparation tagged each individual cDNA molecule with a unique molecular identifier. TCRdb re-called the 5' RACE reads with MiXCR, one entry per CDR3 protein. The sample has about 140,000 distinct CDR3 sequences, 3.5% to 5% seen once.

The V call is TRBV7-2, the J call TRBJ2-7, with 10 nucleotides matching TRBD2. This TCR derives from a female donor in good health. The CDR3 loop reads CASSLSSGLSGGYYEQYF. CDR3 DNA: TGTGCCAGCAGCTTAAGCTCTGGTCTTAGCGGGGGGTACTACGAGCAGTACTTC.